A selection of T cell receptor beta chains follows, all from one sample in a study of shared clonotypes between healthy human individuals. TCRdb keeps only in-frame clones here, not all; method: immunoSEQ multiplex PCR. The data show a few million clones, about 92% seen once. The source material was naive CD4+ T cells sorted from blood. These receptors were taken from a man aged 18 to 29 in good health. The CDR3 runs from the conserved cysteine through the conserved F or W. A D gene is named only where the DNA matches it firmly. Clone sizes are given selectively: once, few, many, or a class where the clone is expanded.

CDR3nt,CDR3aa,v_gene,abundance,len,d_gene,j_gene
TGTGCCAGCAGTTACTCGGACAGTACTTATGGCTACACCTTC,CASSYSDSTYGYTF,TRBV6-5,once,14,.,TRBJ1-2
TGTGCCAGCAGACGACACCTGAGCAATCAGCCCCAGCATTTT,CASRRHLSNQPQHF,TRBV28,.,14,.,TRBJ1-5
TGTGCCAGCCGGGGACAGGGGTTGGTACCTCAGTACTTC,CASRGQGLVPQYF,TRBV2,.,13,TRBD1,TRBJ2-4
TGTGCCAGTAGTAGGGGACTAGCGGCGGCAGATACGCAGTATTTT,CASSRGLAAADTQYF,TRBV19,.,15,TRBD2,TRBJ2-3
TGTGCCAGCAGCCAGGAGGGACTAGCGGGGAACACAGATACGCAGTATTTT,CASSQEGLAGNTDTQYF,TRBV11-3,.,17,TRBD2,TRBJ2-3
TGTGCCAGCGGGGGGGGAGACAGGGGTCGTAATTCACCCCTCCACTTT,CASGGGDRGRNSPLHF,TRBV2,.,16,TRBD1,TRBJ1-6
TGTGCCAGCAGTTACTCGACAGGGGTTGGCTACACCTTC,CASSYSTGVGYTF,TRBV6-5,.,13,TRBD1,TRBJ1-2
TGTGCCAGCAGTTACTCGATCGACAGGGACTACGAGCAGTACTTC,CASSYSIDRDYEQYF,TRBV6-5,.,15,TRBD1,TRBJ2-7
TGTGCCAGCAGTTTAACGGCAGGGGGACCCAATCAGCCCCAGCATTTT,CASSLTAGGPNQPQHF,TRBV27,.,16,TRBD1,TRBJ1-5
TGTGCCAGTAGTATTCAGGGAGGCGATGAGCAGTTCTTC,CASSIQGGDEQFF,TRBV19,.,13,.,TRBJ2-1
TGTGCCAGCACCCAGCGGGGTTCTGGAAACACCATATATTTT,CASTQRGSGNTIYF,TRBV6-6,.,14,.,TRBJ1-3
TGTGCCATCAGTCTTACAGGGATGAACACTGAAGCTTTCTTT,CAISLTGMNTEAFF,TRBV10-3,few,14,.,TRBJ1-1
TGTGCCAGCAGCTTAGTATCAGACAGGCAAGAGACCCAGTACTTC,CASSLVSDRQETQYF,TRBV7-2,.,15,.,TRBJ2-5
TGTGCCAGCAGCCGGCGAGGAAACACTGAAGCTTTCTTT,CASSRRGNTEAFF,TRBV5-6,.,13,.,TRBJ1-1
TGTGCCAGCAGCGATCCGGGACAGGGGTGGTACGAGCAGTACTTC,CASSDPGQGWYEQYF,TRBV28,.,15,TRBD1,TRBJ2-7
TGTGCCAGCAGTCCCCGGACAGGGTCGGGGAACACTGAAGCTTTCTTT,CASSPRTGSGNTEAFF,TRBV28,.,16,TRBD1,TRBJ1-1
TGTGCCTGGAGTGCCCTCGACTTTCTGAACACTGAAGCTTTCTTT,CAWSALDFLNTEAFF,TRBV30,.,15,.,TRBJ1-1
TGCGCCAGCAGCTTAACCGTTATCAGCGCCTCTGGAAACACCATATATTTT,CASSLTVISASGNTIYF,TRBV5-1,.,17,.,TRBJ1-3
TGTGCCTGGAGTCCCCTAAGCAATGAGCAGTTCTTC,CAWSPLSNEQFF,TRBV30,.,12,.,TRBJ2-1
TGTGCCAGCAGCTGGGGACTAGCGGGGGATCGGGGGACCCAGTACTTC,CASSWGLAGDRGTQYF,TRBV9,.,16,TRBD2,TRBJ2-5
TGTGCCAGCAAGGCTGATGGGGATCCTTACAATGAGCAGTTCTTC,CASKADGDPYNEQFF,TRBV6-5,.,15,.,TRBJ2-1
TGTGCCAGCAGGCTAGCGGGAGTAACGGGAGGAAATGAGCAGTTCTTC,CASRLAGVTGGNEQFF,TRBV2,.,16,TRBD2,TRBJ2-1
TGTGCCAGCAGCTTATCCGTAGCGGGGGGTCATAGTGAGCAGTTCTTC,CASSLSVAGGHSEQFF,TRBV11-1,.,16,TRBD2,TRBJ2-1
TGTGCCAGCAGCTTATCCGCGGGGTCCTCCTACGAGCAGTACTTC,CASSLSAGSSYEQYF,TRBV11-3,.,15,.,TRBJ2-7
TGTGCCAGCAGTTTAGTAACAGGGTACCAAGAGCAGTACTTC,CASSLVTGYQEQYF,TRBV28,.,14,.,TRBJ2-7
TGTGCCAGCAGCGACAAGGGACAGGGGGCAGGTGGCTACACCTTC,CASSDKGQGAGGYTF,TRBV6-6,.,15,TRBD1,TRBJ1-2
TGTGCCAGCGCCCGGGAGGGCTCCTATAATTCACCCCTCCACTTT,CASAREGSYNSPLHF,TRBV13,.,15,.,TRBJ1-6
TGTGCCAGCCAACCGGAGGGGGAAGGGGATAATTCACCCCTCCACTTT,CASQPEGEGDNSPLHF,TRBV2,.,16,.,TRBJ1-6
TGTGCCAGCTCACCCCCGGTCGGGACAGGCAAAGCGAACACTGAAGCTTTCTTT,CASSPPVGTGKANTEAFF,TRBV18,once,18,TRBD1,TRBJ1-1